These T cell receptor beta chains were read from a single sample in a study of cytomegalovirus exposure and HLA in healthy donors. Assay used: immunoSEQ multiplex PCR; TCRdb lists only in-frame clones, some missing. The sample consists of around 200,000 clones, about 80% of them appearing once. The sequencing input was PBMCs. Receptor source: a man aged 35 to 55 in good health and CMV-seropositive. The conserved cysteine and the conserved F or W are not part of the CDR3 here. Fields, in order: clone size, D gene, V gene, CDR3 length, J gene, CDR3 protein. D genes are given only for firm matches. Size tells how often a clone was seen (once, few, many) or the class of an expanded clone, and some rows leave it out.

-	TRBD1	TRBV29-1	12	TRBJ1-5	SVLGQGINQPQH
few	TRBD2	TRBV28	14	TRBJ2-7	ASRSPGLAGADEQY
-	-	TRBV2	14	TRBJ1-3	ASSVGRRGSGNTIY
-	TRBD2	TRBV5-1	13	TRBJ2-5	ASSPVAGAWETQY
few	TRBD1	TRBV7-2	15	TRBJ1-1	ASSLRGRQGRNTEAF
-	TRBD2	TRBV7-9	13	TRBJ2-5	ASSLRLAGQETQY
few	-	TRBV5-4	11	TRBJ1-1	ASSPRENTEAF
-	-	TRBV19	12	TRBJ1-1	ASSLGSMNTEAF
-	-	TRBV5-1	11	TRBJ2-3	ASSLVGPDTQY
-	-	TRBV7-2	9	TRBJ2-1	ASSSLYEQF
-	-	TRBV9	13	TRBJ1-3	ASSGAFVSGNTIY
once	-	TRBV18	11	TRBJ1-2	ASLASREGGYT
-	-	TRBV27	11	TRBJ1-5	ASSLSRVQPQH
few	TRBD1	TRBV6-5	10	TRBJ2-5	ASRTGGKTQY
-	-	TRBV5-1	14	TRBJ2-1	ASSLGGQGWGNEQF
few	TRBD1	TRBV2	11	TRBJ2-5	ASSSTGVETQY
-	TRBD2	TRBV19	14	TRBJ2-5	ASSRIAGGIGETQY
once	-	TRBV7-9	13	TRBJ1-1	ASSLGTRANTEAF
-	-	TRBV2	12	TRBJ1-2	ASRKEGSLYGYT
once	-	TRBV28	15	TRBJ2-5	ASSYSYWGDYQETQY
-	-	TRBV6-1	14	TRBJ2-5	ASSGRQGGTRETQY
-	-	TRBV21-1	17	TRBJ1-5	ASSTKAGQGRGGNQPQH
-	-	TRBV4-1	13	TRBJ1-2	ASSQDQGSIYGYT
-	TRBD1	TRBV19	12	TRBJ2-7	ASSMGTVAYEQY
-	-	TRBV5-1	11	TRBJ2-5	ASSLARPETQY
once	-	TRBV27	14	TRBJ2-1	ASSSPQRGGGNEQF
-	-	TRBV5-1	12	TRBJ2-1	ASSPGRGFAEQF
-	TRBD1	TRBV6-1	16	TRBJ1-5	ASSEGMVGTVDNQPQH
-	-	TRBV7-8	13	TRBJ1-1	ASSLRRVTDTEAF
-	-	TRBV14	12	TRBJ1-1	ASSPPGMNTEAF
-	TRBD1	TRBV6-6	11	TRBJ2-5	ATTRQGEETQY
-	-	TRBV25-1	12	TRBJ1-4	ASIRAGGDEKLF
-	-	TRBV28	12	TRBJ1-3	ASRVALSGNTIY
-	TRBD2	TRBV4-1	13	TRBJ2-1	ASSQVAGVNNEQF
once	TRBD2	TRBV7-9	13	TRBJ2-1	ASSSASGRYNEQF
-	-	TRBV21-1	13	TRBJ2-1	ASSSGTNSYNEQF
-	-	TRBV18	13	TRBJ2-3	ASSPPRAGTDTQY
-	-	TRBV29-1	9	TRBJ1-1	SPGQNTEAF
-	-	TRBV5-1	13	TRBJ1-4	ASSRSGGEGEKLF
-	-	TRBV6-6	13	TRBJ1-3	ASSYGGARGNTIY
-	TRBD2	TRBV11-2	13	TRBJ2-1	ASSPRGGIPNEQF
once	TRBD2	TRBV11-3	15	TRBJ2-2	ASSLRGGRPDTGELF
-	TRBD1	TRBV2	16	TRBJ1-1	ASSEANPRQGGPTEAF
-	-	TRBV5-1	12	TRBJ2-3	ASSLDGRGDTQY
-	TRBD2	TRBV6-1	15	TRBJ2-3	ASSEGAGAKNGDTQY
-	TRBD2	TRBV27	12	TRBJ2-7	ASSFAGVSYEQY
-	TRBD2	TRBV18	14	TRBJ2-2	ASSPRLAENTGELF
-	-	TRBV18	12	TRBJ2-2	ASSSDRNTGELF
-	-	TRBV5-4	11	TRBJ2-5	ASSSRGGETQY
-	-	TRBV4-1	14	TRBJ2-4	ASSQPPLDRENIQY
-	-	TRBV7-9	15	TRBJ2-6	ASSLYAGRAGANVLT
-	TRBD2	TRBV7-9	15	TRBJ2-1	ASSLAREREGVYEQF
once	-	TRBV15	15	TRBJ2-3	ATSRDSPDRFTDTQY
-	-	TRBV30	12	TRBJ1-3	AWSRTSSGNTIY
-	-	TRBV29-1	11	TRBJ2-1	SVETYSYNEQF
-	-	TRBV5-1	12	TRBJ2-5	ASSLVRGGETQY
-	-	TRBV25-1	10	TRBJ2-1	ASTIGYNEQF
-	TRBD2	TRBV7-2	14	TRBJ2-7	ASSLRPGLAGHEQY
few	-	TRBV11-2	15	TRBJ1-1	ASSLKESGKRDTEAF
-	-	TRBV7-6	10	TRBJ1-1	ASSQHGTEAF